One and the same sample provided the 12 T cell receptor beta chains below, sequenced in a study of OX40 agonist ivuxolimab in advanced cancers. Assay used: immunoSEQ multiplex PCR; TCRdb lists only in-frame clones, some missing. In the table there are around 72,000 clones, roughly nine tenths of which are singletons. Sequenced material: CD4+ or CD8+ T cells sorted from blood, taken in a trial of the OX40 agonist ivuxolimab. These receptors were obtained from an adult with an advanced solid tumor such as melanoma, head and neck, liver or kidney cancer.

The chain joins TRBV5-5 to TRBJ2-2; D may be TRBD2 (5 bases). Deletions cut 5 bases from V and 4 bases from J, with 15 bases between. Germline CDR1 SGHKS, CDR2 YYEKEE (reference sequence). CDR3 length: 15 residues. The CDR3 nucleotides read TGTGCCAGCAGTCGGAGTCCTGAGGGCACCGGGGAGCTGTTTTTT. Its translation is CASSRSPEGTGELFF.

The CDR3 DNA sequence: TGTGCCAGCAACACCGTAGGCCTCAAGCAGTACTTC. Protein product: CASNTVGLKQYF. This chain connects TRBV18 to TRBJ2-7, with D unresolved. The CDR3 has 12 residues. Germline V CDR1 and CDR2: KGHSH, LQKENI. Trimming removed 8 bases at V and 8 bases at J, with 16 bases between.

V and J are TRBV4-1 and TRBJ2-5; 11 nucleotides match TRBD2. CDR3 length equals 15 residues. The junction had 10 bases not matched to a gene; V was cut back by 8 bases and J by 5 bases. The V gene's germline CDR1 is MGHRA and CDR2 YSYEKL. This CDR3 reads CASGLLAGAWETQYF. DNA for the CDR3: TGCGCCAGCGGTTTACTAGCGGGAGCGTGGGAGACCCAGTACTTC.

This chain connects TRBV11-3 to TRBJ2-5; D not resolved. Germline lookup yields CDR1 SGHNT and CDR2 YENEEA. V was trimmed by 5 bases and J by 4 bases, leaving 8 bases between them. The CDR3 is 12 amino acids. CDR3 loop: CASSQIRETQYF. The CDR3, as DNA: TGTGCCAGCAGCCAGATCCGAGAGACCCAGTACTTC. Variable domain in full (rest from reference TRBV11-3 and TRBJ2-5): EAGVVQSPRYKIIEKKQPVAFWCNPISGHNTLYWYLQNLGQGPELLIRYENEEAVDDSQLPKDRFSAERLKGVDSTLKIQPAELGDSAVYLCASSQIRETQYFGPGTRLLVL.

The count of this clone is one. The chain has TRBV7-8 and TRBJ2-5; no firm D call. The CDR3 runs 11 residues. V was cut by 1 base and J by 5 bases, with 2 bases left in between. Germline V gene lookup returns CDR1 SGHVS and CDR2 FQNEAQ. CDR3 region: CASSLDETQYF. The CDR3 DNA follows: TGTGCCAGCAGCTTAGATGAGACCCAGTACTTC.

This clone was observed a single time. The chain is built from TRBV6-5 and TRBJ2-5, with 7 bases lining up with TRBD1. The CDR3 contains 14 residues. After removal of 6 bases from V and 1 base from J, the junction contained 5 bases not matched to a gene. The germline V gene has CDR1 MNHEY and CDR2 SVGAGI. The CDR3 nucleotides are TGTGCCAGCAGCACCGGACAGGCCCAAGAGACCCAGTACTTC. Protein: CASSTGQAQETQYF.

The rearrangement uses TRBV5-5 and TRBJ2-2; a possible D gene is TRBD2 (5 bases). Germline loops: CDR1 SGHKS, CDR2 YYEKEE (reference sequence). V dropped 1 base and J dropped 6 bases, with 13 bases sitting between them. This CDR3 is built from 15 residues. The CDR3 coding sequence is TGTGCCAGCAGCTTGAGGGTAGAGGGCTCCGGGGAGCTGTTTTTT. Its translation is CASSLRVEGSGELFF.

The chain has TRBV2 and TRBJ2-7; 9 nucleotides align to TRBD1. Trimming at V came to 5 bases and at J to 0 bases, leaving 14 bases not matched to a gene. Germline values: CDR1 SNHLY, CDR2 FYNNEI. The CDR3 extends over 18 amino acids. The CDR3 loop is CASSLDRGLVPSSYEQYF. The CDR3 nucleotides read TGTGCCAGCAGTTTGGACAGGGGCCTTGTCCCTAGCTCCTACGAGCAGTACTTC.

V and J are TRBV4-2 and TRBJ1-1; D is uncertain. CDR3 size: 16 residues. The germline V and J ends were trimmed by 4 bases and 0 bases, with 15 bases remaining between them. Germline-derived CDR1 and CDR2 are LGHNA and YNFKEQ. For the CDR3, the DNA is TGTGCCAGCAGCCTCGAGATCCGTGGCCTGAACACTGAAGCTTTCTTT. It is translated as CASSLEIRGLNTEAFF.

CDR3 sequence reads: CASSIAGNARETQYF. The DNA of the CDR3 is TGTGCCAGTAGTATCGCGGGGAACGCGCGAGAGACCCAGTACTTC. This chain joins TRBV19 and TRBJ2-5; possible D gene TRBD2, 6 bases. This CDR3 has 15 amino acids. V was clipped by 3 bases and J by 4 bases, with 15 bases between them. CDR1 is LNHDA, CDR2 SQIVND, per germline (reference sequence).

J is TRBJ2-2 and V is TRBV6-5; D may be TRBD1 or TRBD2 (5 bases each). V was cut by 10 bases and J by 0 bases, with 9 bases left in between. CDR3 length: 13 amino acids. Germline V gene lookup returns CDR1 MNHEY and CDR2 SVGAGI. CDR3 nucleotides: TGTGCCACCGGGACCTCGAACACCGGGGAGCTGTTTTTT. Its translation: CATGTSNTGELFF.

The V gene is TRBV18, the J gene TRBJ2-7; 10 bases match TRBD1. Germline V gene data show CDR1 as KGHSH and CDR2 as LQKENI. The length of the CDR3 is 16 residues. The ends lost 4 bases at V and 2 bases at J; junction bases unmatched: 8. DNA for the CDR3: TGTGCCAGCTCACGGACTCCGGGACAGGGGACCTACGAGCAGTACTTC. The encoded protein is CASSRTPGQGTYEQYF.